The clone carrying this T cell receptor (beta chain) was recorded many times. Its cognate antigen is unknown. This entry comes from a study of early T cells in non-severe SARS-CoV-2 infection. About the research overall: Bulk RNA from unsorted whole blood was sequenced; chains were unpaired. Whole-study results and caveats: Private and CD4 specificities were missed by VDJdb matching, which favored anti-spike CD8 responses.

Trimming shortened V by 3 bases and J by 2 bases, and 7 bases separated the two germline ends. There are 14 residues in the CDR3. Germline V gene sequence: CDR1 SGHNT, CDR2 YENEEA. Unique molecular identifiers were attached to individual cDNA molecules. TCRdb called the 5' RACE reads again in MiXCR, with one record for every CDR3 protein. Of some 90,000 distinct CDR3 sequences listed, more than 13% are singletons. V and J are TRBV11-3 and TRBJ2-2; D gene uncertain. The sequenced material came from whole blood. This clonotype was obtained from an adult who was a healthcare worker with PCR-confirmed SARS-CoV-2 infection or an uninfected control (not recorded which). CDR3 in DNA: TGTGCCAGCAGCTTTCTCCCAAACACCGGGGAGCTGTTTTTT. It yields the protein CASSFLPNTGELFF.